A single sample gave rise to the 7 T cell receptor beta chains below, sequenced in a study of T-cell reconstitution after alpha-beta-depleted transplantation in children. This sample's TCRbeta library carried unique molecular identifier barcodes. TCRdb redid the calling of the PCR reads with MiXCR, one entry per CDR3 protein. In the table there are about 540,000 distinct CDR3 sequences, 15% to 20% of which are singletons. Sequenced material: PBMCs from the stem cell graft donor, taken from the stem cell graft. The receptors were gathered from a human donor who donated a stem cell graft to a child with acute lymphoblastic leukemia.

This clonotype was observed a few times. The CDR3 DNA is TGTGCCAGCAGTTACAGGGGGAACTATGGCTACACCTTC. Protein product: CASSYRGNYGYTF. The chain uses TRBV12-3 or TRBV12-4 and TRBJ1-2, with 8 positions matching TRBD1. The CDR3 totals 13 residues. V dropped 4 bases and J dropped 2; count of bases not matched to a gene: 0.

This clonotype came up many times. The CDR3 spells CASSPALTGELFF. The CDR3 nucleotides are TGTGCCAGCAGCCCCGCACTGACCGGGGAGCTGTTTTTT. V is TRBV7-9 and J is TRBJ2-2; no clear D gene. CDR3 length: 13 amino acids. V was cut by 5 bases and J by 5 bases, with 9 bases left in between. CDR1 and CDR2 from the germline V gene are SEHNR and FQNEAQ (reference sequence).

The rearrangement links TRBV3-1 to TRBJ2-5; 8 nucleotides agree with TRBD2. The CDR3 has 17 amino acids. CDR1 is LGHDT and CDR2 is YNNKEL in the germline V gene (reference sequence). The ends lost 1 base at V and 2 bases at J; junction bases unmatched: 9. CDR3 loop: CASSQVLTSGLQETQYF. CDR3 nucleotides: TGTGCCAGCAGCCAAGTGCTAACTAGCGGCCTACAAGAGACCCAGTACTTC.

This chain joins TRBV29-1 and TRBJ2-3; TRBD2 agrees at 8 bases. J was trimmed by 4 bases and V by 1 base; bases with no gene match: 4. This CDR3 region has 14 residues. Germline-derived CDR1 and CDR2 are SQVTM and ANQGSEA. The CDR3: CSVEGMREADTQYF. The CDR3 DNA reads as TGCAGCGTTGAAGGGATGCGGGAGGCAGATACGCAGTATTTT.

This clonotype was counted between two and nine times. The chain employs TRBV5-1 and TRBJ2-4; TRBD2 agrees at 7 bases. Trimming at V came to 3 bases and at J to 3 bases, leaving 9 bases not matched to a gene. There are 16 residues in the CDR3. Germline CDR1 reads SGHRS; CDR2 reads YFSETQ. CDR3: CASSSPLGTNKNIQYF. In DNA, the CDR3 is TGCGCCAGCAGCTCTCCGTTAGGGACTAACAAAAACATTCAGTACTTC.

This clonotype was seen more than once but under ten times. The DNA for the CDR3 is TGTGCCAGCAGTTTACGTAGGGGGCCTGGGGCCAACGTCCTGACTTTC. Its protein product is CASSLRRGPGANVLTF. The chain couples TRBV27 to TRBJ2-6; the match to TRBD1 covers 7 bases. CDR3 length: 16 amino acids. With V trimmed by 2 bases and J by 2 bases, 3 bases remained unmatched. Germline V CDR1 and CDR2: MNHEY, SMNVEV (reference sequence).

This clonotype was detected only a few times. V gene TRBV5-1 combines with J gene TRBJ2-3; possible D gene TRBD1, 6 bases. The CDR3 is made up of 12 amino acids. CDR1 and CDR2 (germline): SGHRS, YFSETQ. Trimming took off 7 bases at V and 9 bases at J, with 15 bases between the two ends. The CDR3: CASATTTGTQYF. The CDR3 DNA reads TGCGCCAGCGCTACTACCACAGGGACGCAGTATTTT.